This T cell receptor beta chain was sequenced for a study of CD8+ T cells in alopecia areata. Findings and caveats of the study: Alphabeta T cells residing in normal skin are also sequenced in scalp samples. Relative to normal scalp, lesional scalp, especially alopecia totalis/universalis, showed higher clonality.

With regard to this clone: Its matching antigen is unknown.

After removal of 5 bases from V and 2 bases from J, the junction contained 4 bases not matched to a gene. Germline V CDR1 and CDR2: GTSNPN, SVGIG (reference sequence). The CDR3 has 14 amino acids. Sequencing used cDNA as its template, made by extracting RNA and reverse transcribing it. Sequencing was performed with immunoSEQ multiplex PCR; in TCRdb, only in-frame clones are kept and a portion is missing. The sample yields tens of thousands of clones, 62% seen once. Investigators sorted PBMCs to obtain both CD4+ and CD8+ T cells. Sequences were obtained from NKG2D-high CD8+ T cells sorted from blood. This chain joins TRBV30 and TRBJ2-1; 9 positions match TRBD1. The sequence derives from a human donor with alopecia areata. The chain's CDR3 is CAWGDRVAYNEQFF. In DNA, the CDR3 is TGTGCCTGGGGGGACAGGGTAGCCTACAATGAGCAGTTCTTC.